The clone carrying this TCR beta chain was counted only a few times. TCRdb analysed the 5' RACE reads with MiXCR anew, one entry per CDR3 protein. The table lists 40,000 to 50,000 distinct CDR3 sequences, about 18% of them singletons. The data stem from a study of chronic HIV infection and antiretroviral therapy. Sequencing was done on a sample of peripheral blood. This sequence originates from an adult who had HIV and had not received antiretroviral therapy, or was an uninfected healthy control (not recorded which).

CDR3 amino acids: CASSQTGDEQYF. For the CDR3, the DNA is TGCGCCAGCAGCCAGACCGGGGACGAGCAGTACTTC. The rearrangement joins TRBV4-1 to TRBJ2-7; D might be TRBD2 (5 bases). With 3 bases removed from V and 5 bases from J, the gap between germline ends came to 8 bases. CDR1 and CDR2 (germline): MGHRA, YSYEKL. The length of the CDR3 is 12 residues.